This note documents a single T cell receptor (beta chain) sequence. Its antigen is currently unknown. The sample comes from a study of T cells in Graves' hyperthyroidism and ophthalmopathy. Broader study findings: Appearing also in blood were most of the thyroid clonotypes expanded above 0.001.

Amplified TCR beta CDR3 regions derived from RNA transcripts. HTBI primers were the set used in a first-round RT-PCR of the TCR CDR3. Using its own MiXCR run on the multiplex PCR reads, TCRdb lists one record per CDR3 protein. The data contain about 700,000 distinct CDR3 sequences, about 15% of them singletons. The CDR3 contains 14 residues. V lost 8 bases and J lost 2, with 16 bases in between. Germline-derived CDR1 and CDR2 are SNHLY and FYNNEI. Graves' hyperthyroidism without ophthalmopathy progression within 18 months was termed stable. Newly diagnosed hyperthyroidism patients aged 18 to 65 years had disease lasting under 2 months.

The chain carries TRBV2 and TRBJ2-7; D is possibly TRBD1 (6 bases). The sequencing sample was made of blood. The receptor comes from a woman between 18 and 29 years old with Graves' hyperthyroidism. As DNA, the CDR3 is TGTGCCAGCGTGGGGACAAGAGGAACCTACGAGCAGTACTTC. Encoded protein: CASVGTRGTYEQYF.